The entry below gives a single TCR beta chain sequence along with its context. The data originate from a study of blood T cell repertoires in COVID-19. As for the study in general: The United States, Italy and Spain supplied acute and convalescent COVID-19 samples. PBMCs, B-cell-depleted T cells, or T cells provided the cDNA or gDNA that made up the material.

Seattle's cohort entered during active infection and was followed longitudinally. The authors' processing: Amplification from reference gene primers served as the basis for estimated nucleated cell counts. Produced via immunoSEQ multiplex PCR; TCRdb's table is partial and in-frame only. V and J calls and clone size are as listed in that table; D and trimming were resolved from the DNA. The sample lists approximately 90,000 clones, 78% occurring once. Sequenced material: peripheral blood. This sequence originates from a man between 65 and 85 years old with COVID-19, enrolled during active disease.

DNA for the CDR3: TGTGCCAGCAGCCAAGTTAACAGGCTGGGGAGGTCCTATAATTCACCCCTCCACTTT. This sequence encodes CASSQVNRLGRSYNSPLHF. The chain couples TRBV4-2 to TRBJ1-6, with a weak D call TRBD1 (5 bases). Germline CDR1 is LGHNA and CDR2 is YNFKEQ. The CDR3 spans 19 residues. V was cut by 1 base and J by 1 base, with 17 bases left in between.